The text below deals with one TCR beta chain. Its antigen is unknown. As handled by the study authors: ImmunoSEQ gave junction-only sequences without quality scores, so filtering differed. Assay: immunoSEQ multiplex PCR; the TCRdb copy retains only in-frame clones and omits some. That table is the source of V, J and clone size, and D and trimming were worked out from the DNA. The sample lists approximately 2.5 million clones; more than 85% were seen once. The data derive from a study of shared clonotypes between healthy human individuals. Study-level findings and limits: About 5% of naive CD4 clonotypes were shared across a handful of donors. Estimated richness was generally greater in naive than memory subsets.

Germline loops: CDR1 SGHRS, CDR2 YFSETQ. The V gene lost 9 bases and the J gene lost 1 base, with 17 bases spanning the gap. The CDR3 sequence is 15 residues long. Sample: naive CD4+ T cells from PBMCs. Stated subset: CD45RA+ positively selected. This chain uses TRBV5-1 with TRBJ1-3; D possibly corresponds to TRBD1 (5 bases). The TCR comes from a man between 18 and 29 years old in good health. Some clones in this sample may be carry-over from other donors' samples. CDR3 sequence: CANIRGIFSGNTIYF. As DNA, the CDR3 is TGCGCCAACATCCGGGGGATTTTTTCTGGAAACACCATATATTTT. Drawing the rest from reference TRBV5-1 and TRBJ1-3, the complete variable domain is KAGVTQTPRYLIKTRGQQVTLSCSPISGHRSVSWYQQTPGQGLQFLFEYFSETQRNKGNFPGRFSGRQFSNSRSEMNVSTLELGDSALYLCANIRGIFSGNTIYFGEGSWLTVV.